This T cell receptor (beta chain) was sequenced for a study of blood T cell repertoires in COVID-19. Study summary: In each case, the material was cDNA or gDNA derived from T cells, B-cell-depleted T cells, or PBMCs.

Original methodology: Amplifying reference gene primers gave estimates of nucleated cell counts. The data were produced by immunoSEQ multiplex PCR, yet TCRdb's version contains in-frame clones alone and is incomplete. D and trimming come from the DNA, and the V and J calls and clone size come from that table. The sample includes under 250,000 clones, around 83% of them seen just once. Sequencing input: peripheral blood. The receptor's source is a man aged 45-60 years who had recovered from COVID-19.

The CDR3, as DNA: TGTGCCAGCAGAGGCTCGACAGAGACTAACTATGGCTACACCTTC. Protein sequence: CASRGSTETNYGYTF. The V call is TRBV7-2, the J call TRBJ1-2, with TRBD1 as a possible D gene (5 bases). Germline lookup yields CDR1 SGHTA and CDR2 FQGNSA. Trimming shortened V by 6 bases and J by 0 bases, and 14 bases separated the two germline ends. The CDR3 runs 15 residues. Combining the CDR3 with reference TRBV7-2 and TRBJ1-2 gives the whole variable domain GAGVSQSPSNKVTEKGKDVELRCDPISGHTALYWYRQSLGQGLEFLIYFQGNSAPDKSGLPSDRFSAERTGGSVSTLTIQRTQQEDSAVYLCASRGSTETNYGYTFGSGTRLTVV.